The subject of this entry is one T cell receptor (beta chain). Its target is not known. Germline values: CDR1 MDHEN, CDR2 SYDVKM. The CDR3 contains 14 residues. Unmatched junction bases numbered 3, after V lost 2 bases and J lost 3 bases. This sample was taken from a study of memory CD4+ T cells and cytomegalovirus serostatus. Study findings and constraints: Each of some 67 CMV-associated TCRbeta sequences occurred in one to five individuals.

Profiling relied on immunoSEQ multiplex PCR, and the TCRdb table lists in-frame clones only, not all of them. This sample has about 60,000 clones, with approximately 80% found just once. The sort gate was single viable CD3+CD4+CD8-CD45RO+ cells for memory CD4+ T cells. The sequence was obtained from an adult in good health and CMV-seronegative. The rearrangement uses TRBV28 and TRBJ1-2, with TRBD1 matching 7 bases. Sequenced: memory CD4+ T cells from blood. The CDR3 region has the DNA TGTGCCAGCAGTTTAGACGGACAGGACTATGGCTACACCTTC. As protein: CASSLDGQDYGYTF.